Sequencing of this T cell receptor (beta chain) was carried out in a study of OX40 agonist ivuxolimab in advanced cancers. Study-wide points: Among patients with partial responses at 0.1-3.0 mg/kg, clonal expansion was among the lowest. In a subset of nonresponders, normalized T-cell clonal expansion was also low.

Notes on this clone: Antigen specificity is unknown.

Data came from immunoSEQ multiplex PCR; TCRdb stores just in-frame clones and leaves some out. This sample has approximately 48,000 clones, with 80% found just once. This TCR came from an adult with an advanced solid tumor such as melanoma, head and neck, liver or kidney cancer. Specimen: CD4+ or CD8+ T cells sorted from blood, collected in a trial of the OX40 agonist ivuxolimab.

The CDR3 spells CASSPTTANYGYTF. In DNA form, the CDR3 reads TGCGCCAGCAGCCCCACGACAGCTAACTATGGCTACACCTTC. The rearrangement links TRBV5-1 to TRBJ1-2, with a tentative D call TRBD1 (5 bases). CDR1 is SGHRS, CDR2 YFSETQ, per germline. V was shortened by 4 bases and J by 0 bases, with 10 bases between the two germline ends. The length of the CDR3 is 14 residues.